The 9 T cell receptor beta chains below were found in one sample sequenced in a study of Ad26.COV2.S vaccination and SARS-CoV-2 variants. Sample treatment: about 20 received Ad26.COV2.S at low or high dose, single or two shots; about five received placebo; per-sample allocation not given. Each sample was drawn 63 days after the first injection (of vaccine or placebo). Sequencing was performed with immunoSEQ multiplex PCR; in TCRdb, only in-frame clones are kept and a portion is missing. The data hold around 450,000 clones, with 89% observed a single time. Material: peripheral blood, obtained in a trial of Ad26.COV2.S vaccine versus placebo. The source of these receptors is a person aged 18-60 years who received the Ad26.COV2.S COVID-19 vaccine or a placebo.

This sequence joins TRBV5-6 and TRBJ1-3; no firm D call. This CDR3 has 14 amino acids. Germline-derived CDR1 and CDR2 are SGHDT and YYEEEE. Trimming removed 0 bases from V and 1 base from J, with 5 bases in between. CDR3 coding DNA: TGTGCCAGCAGCTTGGGGGATTCTGGAAACACCATATATTTT. Residues: CASSLGDSGNTIYF.

V is TRBV7-6 and J is TRBJ2-1; 8 bases align to TRBD2. This CDR3 comprises 15 residues. Germline values: CDR1 SGHVS, CDR2 FNYEAQ. With V trimmed by 5 bases and J by 4 bases, 7 bases remained unmatched. The CDR3 DNA is TGTGCCAGCAGCCGAGGACTAGCACTTTACAATGAGCAGTTCTTC. Protein product: CASSRGLALYNEQFF.

The rearrangement links TRBV18 to TRBJ1-1; possibly TRBD1 for D (6 bases). This CDR3 is 12 amino acids long. V was trimmed by 6 bases and J by 6 bases, leaving 11 bases between them. The germline gives CDR1 KGHSH, CDR2 LQKENI. CDR3 in amino acids: CASSEQGSEAFF. The CDR3 region has the DNA TGTGCCAGCTCGGAACAGGGATCTGAAGCTTTCTTT.

CDR3 sequence reads: CASSLIGDHEQYF. In DNA form, the CDR3 reads TGTGCCAGCAGTTTGATTGGGGACCACGAGCAGTACTTC. The V gene is TRBV12-3 or TRBV12-4, the J gene TRBJ2-7, with D possibly called TRBD1 or TRBD2 (5 bases each). The length of the CDR3 is 13 residues. With 3 bases removed from V and 5 bases from J, the gap between germline ends came to 11 bases.

In this sample, this clone turned up a few times. The gene calls are TRBV7-3 and TRBJ2-2; the D is unclear. The germline CDR1 and CDR2 sequences are SGHTA and FQGTGA. V lost 2 bases, J lost 0 bases, and 10 bases lay in between. The CDR3 contains 16 residues. CDR3 DNA: TGTGCCAGCAGCTTAGCCCCCGGCACGAACACCGGGGAGCTGTTTTTT. It codes for CASSLAPGTNTGELFF.

V usage is TRBV19 and J usage is TRBJ2-7; D unresolved. This CDR3 comprises 16 residues. Germline V gives CDR1 LNHDA, CDR2 SQIVND (reference sequence). V lost 8 bases to trimming and J lost 9 bases, with 29 bases between them. The CDR3, as DNA: TGTGCCAGTCCGGCCCAATACCTGGATGGGAATCTCGGGCAGTACGTC. Translated: CASPAQYLDGNLGQYV.

The chain uses TRBV7-7 and TRBJ2-2; 14 bases agree with TRBD2. The CDR3 totals 15 residues. Germline V lookup: CDR1 SSHAT, CDR2 FNYEAQ (reference sequence). J gave up 6 bases and V 6 bases, and 3 bases lay outside the gene matches. The CDR3 sequence is CASRKTSGGAGELFF. DNA for the CDR3: TGTGCCAGCAGGAAGACTAGCGGGGGGGCCGGGGAGCTGTTTTTT.

The chain carries TRBV4-1 and TRBJ1-2, with TRBD1 matching over 8 bases. The CDR3 runs 15 residues. The V gene's germline CDR1 is MGHRA and CDR2 YSYEKL. The J segment lost 3 bases and the V segment lost 4 bases, leaving 7 bases of the junction unmatched. CDR3 nucleotides: TGCGCCAGCAGCCCGATAGACAGGGGCGACTATGGCTACACCTTC. Protein: CASSPIDRGDYGYTF.

On this clone: In the same sample, other DNA sequences code for this CDR3. The chain couples TRBV18 to TRBJ1-1; 8 bases agree with TRBD1. J lost 7 bases, V lost 3 bases, and 4 bases had no gene match. From germline, CDR1 is KGHSH and CDR2 LQKENI. The length of the CDR3 is 13 residues. CDR3 bases: TGTGCCAGCTCACCGACAGGGGATAGTGAAGCTTTCTTT. This sequence encodes CASSPTGDSEAFF.